Listed here are 32 T cell receptor beta chains from one sample, sequenced in a study of blood T cell repertoires in COVID-19. Libraries were prepared by immunoSEQ multiplex PCR; TCRdb keeps only in-frame clonotypes and omits some of them. There are 110,000 to 150,000 clones in the sample; under 90% occur only once, and around 3.4% lies in the top ten. The sample consisted of peripheral blood. The receptors were sampled from a man in his 70s who had recovered from COVID-19.

This chain connects TRBV29-1 to TRBJ1-1; 7 bases map to TRBD1. V was pared by 6 bases and J by 4 bases, with 8 bases of the junction left unmatched. Looked up from germline, CDR1 is SQVTM and CDR2 is ANQGSEA. The CDR3 has 13 amino acids. As DNA, the CDR3 is TGCAGCGTAAAACAGGGGAGGACCACTGAAGCTTTCTTT. Translating gives CSVKQGRTTEAFF.

The CDR3 DNA reads as TGTGCCAGCAGCACCTTAGCGGGAGGGCGGTTCTACGAGCAGTACTTC. Its protein is CASSTLAGGRFYEQYF. The chain employs TRBV11-2 and TRBJ2-7; 11 bases match TRBD2. This CDR3 contains 16 residues. Germline lookup yields CDR1 SGHAT and CDR2 FQNNGV. Germline trimming cut 5 bases from V and 3 bases from J; bases unmatched to any gene: 9.

The rearrangement joins TRBV19 to TRBJ2-7; 7 nucleotides align to TRBD1. J was trimmed by 6 bases and V by 4 bases; bases with no gene match: 3. There are 12 residues in the CDR3. Germline V CDR1 and CDR2: LNHDA, SQIVND (reference sequence). The CDR3 protein is CASSNSGGEQYF. The CDR3 DNA follows: TGTGCCAGTAGTAACTCAGGGGGCGAGCAGTACTTC.

The CDR3 DNA reads TGTGCCTGGAGTATTAGCGGTTTTACAGATACGCAGTATTTT. Translation: CAWSISGFTDTQYF. The V and J genes are TRBV30 and TRBJ2-3; D possibly corresponds to TRBD2 (6 bases). Germline CDR1 reads GTSNPN; CDR2 reads SVGIG (reference sequence). V was trimmed by 2 bases and J by 3 bases, leaving 12 bases between them. The CDR3 is 14 amino acids.

The DNA of the CDR3 is TGTGCCAGCAGTGAAGGCAGATGGCAAGAGACCCAGTACTTC. Translation gives CASSEGRWQETQYF. The chain couples TRBV2 to TRBJ2-5; D gene ambiguous. Trimming removed 1 base from V and 2 bases from J, with 8 bases in between. The germline V gene has CDR1 SNHLY and CDR2 FYNNEI. This CDR3 is 14 amino acids long.

The rearrangement joins TRBV3-1 (or the pseudogene TRBV3-2) to TRBJ2-7; D gene uncertain. CDR1 and CDR2 from the germline V gene are LGHDT and YNNKEL (reference sequence). V dropped 2 bases and J dropped 0 bases, with 14 bases sitting between them. The CDR3 has 16 amino acids. DNA of the CDR3: TGTGCCAGCAGCCAAACTTACCCCGGAGTCTCCTACGAGCAGTACTTC. The encoded protein is CASSQTYPGVSYEQYF.

The chain employs TRBV6-2 or TRBV6-3 and TRBJ1-2, with 7 bases lining up with TRBD1. CDR3 length equals 15 residues. Germline trimming cut 6 bases from V and 4 bases from J; bases unmatched to any gene: 11. Per the germline V gene, CDR1 is MNHEY and CDR2 is SVGEGT. The CDR3 loop is CASSDPGQISYGYTF. In DNA, the CDR3 is TGTGCCAGCAGCGATCCGGGACAGATAAGCTATGGCTACACCTTC.

The V call is TRBV27, the J call TRBJ2-7, with D possibly TRBD2 on 6 matching bases. Germline values: CDR1 MNHEY, CDR2 SMNVEV (reference sequence). The CDR3 is made up of 13 amino acids. V lost 4 bases and J lost 3, with 10 bases in between. CDR3 loop: CASSSGGGYEQYF. Here the CDR3 DNA reads TGTGCCAGCAGTTCTGGGGGAGGCTACGAGCAGTACTTC.

V usage is TRBV4-1 and J usage is TRBJ1-4, with 12 bases matching TRBD1. In germline, CDR1 is MGHRA, CDR2 YSYEKL. V lost 4 bases and J lost 6; bases outside the gene matches: 9. The CDR3 consists of 17 residues. The CDR3 DNA reads TGCGCCAGCAGCCGGGGACAGGGGGCAAGGGTAGATGAAAAACTGTTTTTT. Protein product: CASSRGQGARVDEKLFF.

This clone has a single count. The V call is TRBV2, the J call TRBJ2-7; 9 positions agree with TRBD1. CDR3 length equals 14 residues. Germline values: CDR1 SNHLY, CDR2 FYNNEI. The junction had 4 bases not matched to a gene; V was cut back by 3 bases and J by 4 bases. CDR3 loop: CASSDGTGRYEQYF. The CDR3 coding sequence is TGTGCCAGCAGTGACGGGACAGGGAGGTACGAGCAGTACTTC.

With respect to this clone: The sample contains more than one DNA sequence encoding this CDR3. The V call is TRBV27, the J call TRBJ2-7, with D possibly being TRBD2 (5 bases). The V end was cut by 2 bases, the J end by 1 base, with 6 bases between. Germline loops: CDR1 MNHEY, CDR2 SMNVEV (reference sequence). The CDR3 has 13 amino acids. The CDR3 sequence is CASSLTGSYEQYF. CDR3 in DNA: TGTGCCAGCAGTTTAACGGGGTCCTACGAGCAGTACTTC.

The chain is built from TRBV2 and TRBJ1-5, with D perhaps matching TRBD1 (5 bases). The CDR3 consists of 14 residues. The V gene lost 7 bases and the J gene lost 4 bases, with 14 bases spanning the gap. Germline CDR1 is SNHLY and CDR2 is FYNNEI. CDR3 bases: TGTGCCAGCAAGGGCCAGGGTCGAAATCAGCCCCAGCATTTT. Translating gives CASKGQGRNQPQHF. Full variable domain (outside the CDR3, taken from reference TRBV2 and TRBJ1-5): EPEVTQTPSHQVTQMGQEVILRCVPISNHLYFYWYRQILGQKVEFLVSFYNNEISEKSEIFDDQFSVERPDGSNFTLKIRSTKLEDSAMYFCASKGQGRNQPQHFGDGTRLSIL.

J is TRBJ2-2 and V is TRBV7-2, with 7 bases identical to TRBD1. The CDR3 length is 16 residues. CDR1 and CDR2 from the germline V gene are SGHTA and FQGNSA. The V segment lost 1 base and the J segment 5 bases; nucleotides outside the gene matches: 7. The CDR3 DNA is TGTGCCAGCAGCTTAGTTGGCAGGGGGTCAACCGGGGAGCTGTTTTTT. Translating gives CASSLVGRGSTGELFF.

The CDR3 loop reads CASSNRDRFEKLFF. The CDR3 DNA sequence: TGTGCCAGCAGTAACCGGGACAGGTTCGAAAAACTGTTTTTT. This chain links TRBV6-6 with TRBJ1-4; 8 nucleotides align to TRBD1. Losses at the gene ends were 5 bases for V and 8 bases for J; bases not matched to a gene: 7. Looked up from germline, CDR1 is MNHNY and CDR2 is SVGAGI (reference sequence). The CDR3 spans 14 residues.

The V gene is TRBV7-2, the J gene TRBJ2-1, with TRBD2 matching over 7 bases. From germline, CDR1 is SGHTA and CDR2 FQGNSA. With V trimmed by 4 bases and J by 4 bases, 4 bases remained unmatched. The CDR3 length is 14 residues. The CDR3 sequence: CASSSAGAYNEQFF. The CDR3 bases are TGTGCCAGCAGCTCGGCGGGAGCTTACAATGAGCAGTTCTTC.

This clone turned up a few times. The rearrangement uses TRBV2 and TRBJ2-7; 9 bases agree with TRBD1. The CDR3 is 14 amino acids. V shed 7 bases and J 4 bases; nucleotides not matched to a gene: 8. Germline V CDR1 and CDR2: SNHLY, FYNNEI. This CDR3 is CASNGGQGLYEQYF. In DNA, the CDR3 is TGTGCCAGCAATGGGGGACAGGGTCTTTACGAGCAGTACTTC.

Turning to this clone: Other DNA sequences in this sample translate to the same CDR3. V usage is TRBV15 and J usage is TRBJ2-7, with D unresolved. This CDR3 region has 13 residues. V gave up 0 bases and J gave up 1 base, with 4 bases separating them. The germline gives CDR1 LNHNV, CDR2 YYDKDF (reference sequence). The CDR3 DNA reads TGTGCCACCAGCAGAGATTTATCCTACGAGCAGTACTTC. It yields the protein CATSRDLSYEQYF.

The V gene is TRBV27, the J gene TRBJ1-2, with 9 bases matching TRBD1. Unmatched junction bases numbered 7, after V lost 5 bases and J lost 6 bases. Germline assignment: CDR1 MNHEY and CDR2 SMNVEV (reference sequence). The CDR3 is 14 amino acids. The CDR3 sequence: CASSQGTGIDGYTF. CDR3 coding DNA: TGTGCCAGCAGTCAAGGGACAGGGATAGATGGCTACACCTTC.

The chain is built from TRBV2 and TRBJ1-3; 10 bases are a match to TRBD1. The CDR3 is made up of 13 amino acids. J gave up 9 bases and V 6 bases, and 5 bases lay outside the gene matches. CDR1 and CDR2 from the germline V gene are SNHLY and FYNNEI. CDR3 sequence: CASREGQGITIYF. The CDR3 nucleotides are TGTGCCAGCAGAGAGGGACAGGGGATCACCATATATTTT.

This clone was recorded only once. The chain couples TRBV6-6 to TRBJ1-4, with 7 bases that match TRBD1. There are 14 residues in the CDR3. Germline V gene data show CDR1 as MNHNY and CDR2 as SVGAGI (reference sequence). The trim removed 6 bases at V and 1 base at J, leaving 2 bases unmatched. The CDR3 DNA reads TGTGCCAGCAGGCGGGACAGAACTAATGAAAAACTGTTTTTT. Protein product: CASRRDRTNEKLFF.

V usage is TRBV5-1 and J usage is TRBJ1-1; the match to TRBD1 covers 7 bases. This CDR3 contains 15 residues. V was pared by 4 bases and J by 4 bases, with 10 bases of the junction left unmatched. Germline loops: CDR1 SGHRS, CDR2 YFSETQ. CDR3 nucleotides: TGCGCCAGCAGCCTGCATTCAGGGGGTTTCACTGAAGCTTTCTTT. Residues: CASSLHSGGFTEAFF.

The V gene is TRBV7-9, the J gene TRBJ2-3, with 7 bases matching TRBD2. Looked up from germline, CDR1 is SEHNR and CDR2 is FQNEAQ (reference sequence). Unmatched junction bases numbered 3, after V lost 2 bases and J lost 4 bases. The CDR3 has 14 amino acids. The CDR3 DNA is TGTGCCAGCAGCTTAAGCGGGGACTCAGATACGCAGTATTTT. Translation: CASSLSGDSDTQYF.

This clone is a singleton in its sample. CDR3 loop: CSATPQGQATDTQYF. CDR3 DNA sequence: TGCAGCGCCACCCCTCAGGGACAGGCCACAGATACGCAGTATTTT. This chain connects TRBV29-1 to TRBJ2-3; 8 bases match TRBD1. CDR1 is SQVTM and CDR2 is ANQGSEA in the germline V gene. Losses at the gene ends were 7 bases for V and 2 bases for J; bases not matched to a gene: 11. CDR3 length: 15 amino acids.

The chain employs TRBV29-1 and TRBJ1-2; D is perhaps TRBD1 (5 bases). CDR3 length: 13 amino acids. The V end was cut by 4 bases, the J end by 6 bases, with 15 bases between. Germline V gene lookup returns CDR1 SQVTM and CDR2 ANQGSEA. CDR3 in amino acids: CSVVGVGLHGYTF. In nucleotides, the CDR3 is TGCAGCGTTGTTGGGGTGGGACTGCATGGCTACACCTTC.

The rearrangement uses TRBV7-2 and TRBJ2-4, with a possible D match to TRBD2 (5 bases). Germline CDR1 SGHTA, CDR2 FQGNSA. This CDR3 spans 14 amino acids. The V end was cut by 5 bases, the J end by 9 bases, with 17 bases between. This chain's CDR3 is CASSPTRTIGIQYF. The CDR3, as DNA: TGTGCCAGCAGCCCTACTAGAACGATAGGCATTCAGTACTTC.

The genes are TRBV6-2 or TRBV6-3 and TRBJ1-1; 10 bases line up with TRBD1. This CDR3 spans 17 amino acids. Germline V gene data show CDR1 as MNHEY and CDR2 as SVGEGT. The junction had 6 bases not matched to a gene; V was cut back by 2 bases and J by 0 bases. This CDR3 is CASSYVPGQGMNTEAFF. The CDR3 bases are TGTGCCAGCAGTTACGTGCCGGGACAGGGGATGAACACTGAAGCTTTCTTT.

This chain uses TRBV7-2 with TRBJ1-6; TRBD1 aligns across 8 bases. CDR3 length: 14 residues. Germline-derived CDR1 and CDR2 are SGHTA and FQGNSA. Trimming at V came to 2 bases and at J to 8 bases, leaving 2 bases not matched to a gene. CDR3 protein: CASSLTGGDSPLHF. The CDR3 nucleotides are TGTGCCAGCAGCTTAACAGGGGGGGATTCACCCCTCCACTTT. The whole variable domain, filled in from reference TRBV7-2 and TRBJ1-6, reads GAGVSQSPSNKVTEKGKDVELRCDPISGHTALYWYRQSLGQGLEFLIYFQGNSAPDKSGLPSDRFSAERTGGSVSTLTIQRTQQEDSAVYLCASSLTGGDSPLHFGNGTRLTVT.

The chain recombines TRBV7-3 with TRBJ2-3; the D gene is possibly TRBD1 (7 bases). CDR1 and CDR2 (germline): SGHTA, FQGTGA. Trimming removed 1 base at V and 3 bases at J, with 11 bases between. The CDR3 is 15 amino acids. This CDR3 reads CASSLSQGGTDTQYF. The CDR3 DNA sequence: TGTGCCAGCAGCTTAAGCCAGGGGGGAACAGATACGCAGTATTTT.

The chain carries TRBV9 and TRBJ1-3, with 9 positions matching TRBD1. The length of the CDR3 is 15 residues. V gave up 3 bases and J gave up 4 bases; unmatched junction bases: 5. Germline V gene lookup returns CDR1 SGDLS and CDR2 YYNGEE. Here the CDR3 DNA reads TGTGCCAGCAGCGCAGGGACAGGGCACGGAAACACCATATATTTT. Residues: CASSAGTGHGNTIYF.

The chain links TRBV7-8 to TRBJ1-4; no reliable D call. This CDR3 has 17 amino acids. Germline V CDR1 and CDR2: SGHVS, FQNEAQ. Trimming stripped 3 bases from V and 3 bases from J, with 17 bases between. CDR3 region: CASSFNVRPLANEKLFF. For the CDR3, the DNA is TGTGCCAGCAGCTTTAACGTGCGCCCGTTAGCTAATGAAAAACTGTTTTTT.

The chain couples TRBV30 to TRBJ2-3; D perhaps matches TRBD2 (6 bases). Germline-derived CDR1 and CDR2 are GTSNPN and SVGIG (reference sequence). Deletions cut 4 bases from V and 0 bases from J, with 11 bases between. There are 14 residues in the CDR3. The CDR3 loop is CAWKSGWSTDTQYF. As DNA, the CDR3 is TGTGCCTGGAAAAGCGGGTGGAGCACAGATACGCAGTATTTT. Filled out from reference TRBV30 and TRBJ2-3, the complete variable domain reads SQTIHQWPATLVQPVGSPLSLECTVEGTSNPNLYWYRQAAGRGLQLLFYSVGIGQISSEVPQNLSASRPQDRQFILSSKKLLLSDSGFYLCAWKSGWSTDTQYFGPGTRLTVL.

This chain links TRBV19 with TRBJ2-7; possibly TRBD2 for D (6 bases). Between the trimmed V and J ends, which lost 1 base and 4 bases, there was a span of 11 bases. This CDR3 is 14 amino acids long. CDR1 and CDR2 (germline): LNHDA, SQIVND (reference sequence). DNA for the CDR3: TGTGCCAGTAGTATAGGGCAGGGAGGTTACGAGCAGTACTTC. It encodes CASSIGQGGYEQYF.